Sequencing of this T cell receptor (beta chain) was carried out in a study of blood T cell repertoires in COVID-19 (dated by TCRdb to 2020 to 2022). A note on the overall study: Samples from collaborators originated in the United States, Italy and Spain and spanned both the acute and convalescent phases of COVID-19. The material from the prospective study consisted of cDNA or gDNA derived from T cells, B-cell-depleted T cells, or PBMCs. The dataset comprised deeply sampled blood TCRbeta repertoires from subjects exposed to, actively infected with, or recovered from COVID-19. A freely available public database, intended as a resource for researchers studying the immune response to SARS-CoV-2, is where the repertoires were released. The samples were drawn from the first 160 participants of the ongoing ImmuneRACE study and from 1,200 or so subjects provided by 6 global collaborators. Nearly every sample came with metadata listing a de-identified subject ID, COVID-19 status, age in years and sex. Where available, HLA class I and class II types were obtained from metadata supplied by the sample provider rather than from assay-based typing.

The germline V gene sets CDR1 to KGHSH and CDR2 to LQKENI. Spanning cysteine to phenylalanine, the CDR3 consists of 16 amino acids. Only the CDR3 portion is preserved as DNA: 48 bases, with reading frame beginning at the first base. The junction shows trimming of 3 bases on V and 7 bases on J, and the gene matches do not reach 11 bases of it. A second Seattle source provided samples from volunteer blood donors who had recovered from COVID-19. Collaborating institutions collected whole blood in K2EDTA tubes following their own protocols. For TCRbeta analysis, collaborator samples were shipped as frozen whole blood, as isolated PBMCs, or as DNA extracted from either sample type. The immunoSEQ Assay, a bias-controlled multiplex PCR, was used to amplify TCRbeta CDR3 regions from genomic DNA. Per the original workflow: The number of nucleated cells in each sample was estimated from the amplification of reference gene primers within the assay. To quantify the absolute abundance of each unique TCRbeta CDR3 rearrangement, sequence reads were collapsed and filtered. For each sample, productive Simpson clonality was calculated by taking the square root of Simpson's diversity index across productive rearrangements. Entries here come from immuneACCESS through TCRdb and include only in-frame sequences with V and J called. Some clones fail to appear in such tables; in the studies checked, an unresolved V gene covers under half of the shortfall, and the cause of the remainder is unknown. That table furnishes V, J and clone size, whereas the DNA furnished D and trimming. Counted in this sample were about 260,000 clones; 88% of them appeared once. In total, the top ten clones hold approximately 4% of the sample.

The paper as a whole reports these results and caveats: Clinical and demographic metadata were provided uncurated, with the amount varying by source and participant.

In regard to this clone: The clone's antigen remains unknown. No base quality information exists; no much larger clone differs at one position.

Sequenced sample: peripheral blood. The clonotype was recovered from a man aged 60 to 69 who had recovered from COVID-19. The sequence joins TRBV18 to TRBJ2-1, with 8 middle bases fitting TRBD1. The nucleotides are TGTGCCAGCTCACCCCGGACAGGGTTTAGTAGGAATGAGCAGTTCTTC. Translated, this is CASSPRTGFSRNEQFF.